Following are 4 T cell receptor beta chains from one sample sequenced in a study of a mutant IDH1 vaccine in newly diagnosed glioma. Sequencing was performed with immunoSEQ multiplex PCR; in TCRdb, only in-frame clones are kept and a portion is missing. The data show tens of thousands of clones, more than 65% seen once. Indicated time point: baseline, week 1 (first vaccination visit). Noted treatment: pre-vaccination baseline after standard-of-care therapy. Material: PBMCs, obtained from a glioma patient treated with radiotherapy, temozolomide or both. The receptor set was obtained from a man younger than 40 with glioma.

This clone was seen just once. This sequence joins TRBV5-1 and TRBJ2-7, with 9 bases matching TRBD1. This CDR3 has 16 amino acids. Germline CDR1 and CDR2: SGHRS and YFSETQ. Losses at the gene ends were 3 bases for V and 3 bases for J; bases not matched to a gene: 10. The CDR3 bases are TGCGCCAGCAGCTGGCCGCCGGGACAGGGTTACTACGAGCAGTACTTC. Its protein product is CASSWPPGQGYYEQYF.

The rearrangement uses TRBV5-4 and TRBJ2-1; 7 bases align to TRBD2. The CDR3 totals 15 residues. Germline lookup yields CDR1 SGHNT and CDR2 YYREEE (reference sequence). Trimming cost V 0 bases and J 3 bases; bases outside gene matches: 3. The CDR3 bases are TGTGCCAGCAGCTTGGGACTAGCAGGCTACAATGAGCAGTTCTTC. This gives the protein CASSLGLAGYNEQFF.

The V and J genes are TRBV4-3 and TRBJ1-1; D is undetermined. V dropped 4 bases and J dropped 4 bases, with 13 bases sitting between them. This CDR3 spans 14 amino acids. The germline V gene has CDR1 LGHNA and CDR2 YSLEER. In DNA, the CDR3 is TGCGCCAGCAGCCTGACAATCCGGATCACTGAAGCTTTCTTT. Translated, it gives CASSLTIRITEAFF.

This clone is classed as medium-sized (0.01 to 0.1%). The CDR3 protein is CASSSRDGDSNQPQHF. The CDR3 nucleotides read TGTGCCAGCAGTTCCCGGGACGGTGATAGCAATCAGCCCCAGCATTTT. This sequence joins TRBV6-6 and TRBJ1-5, with D possibly TRBD1 on 5 matching bases. The CDR3 is 16 residues long. Germline V lookup: CDR1 MNHNY, CDR2 SVGAGI (reference sequence). Trimming pared 4 bases from V and 0 bases from J, leaving 13 bases between.